This is a list of T cell receptor beta chains from one sample in a study of T cells after somatic rescue of genetic block. Sequenced by immunoSEQ multiplex PCR; TCRdb stores in-frame clones only, minus some. The profile shows about 88,000 clones, about 87% of them singletons. Sequenced sample: peripheral blood mononuclear cells (PBMCs). Source of these receptors: a woman younger than 35. Each CDR3 is given with its conserved first and last residue. A D gene is named only where the DNA matches it firmly. A row's size may be missing; if present it is once, few, many or a size class.

V	D	size	J	DNA	CDR3
TRBV5-6	-	-	TRBJ1-5	TGTGCCAGCAGCTTTGACAATCAGCCCCAGCATTTT	CASSFDNQPQHF
TRBV5-6	TRBD2	-	TRBJ2-7	TGTGCCAGCAGACCGGGACTAAGCTACGAGCAGTACTTC	CASRPGLSYEQYF
TRBV27	-	-	TRBJ2-7	TGTGCCACCCAACAGGGACTGGGATACGAGCAGTACTTC	CATQQGLGYEQYF
TRBV2	-	-	TRBJ2-7	TGTGCCAGCAGCGCAAGGGGCGGCGGCTACGAGCAGTACTTC	CASSARGGGYEQYF
TRBV30	TRBD2	few	TRBJ2-4	TGTGCCTGGGGAGGGCTGACTAGCGTAAACATTCAGTACTTC	CAWGGLTSVNIQYF
TRBV19	-	once	TRBJ1-1	TGTGCCAGTACCCGGACATCCTCGGGCACTGAAGCTTTCTTT	CASTRTSSGTEAFF
TRBV6-1	-	few	TRBJ1-5	TGTGCCAGCAGTGAAGGGGCAGGGGATAGCAATCAGCCCCAGCATTTT	CASSEGAGDSNQPQHF
TRBV5-4	-	-	TRBJ1-1	TGTGCCAGCAGCTCCCCACCGGGAGTGCTAGGGGACACTGAAGCTTTCTTT	CASSSPPGVLGDTEAFF
TRBV11-2	-	-	TRBJ1-1	TGTGCCAGCAGCTTATGGGGGGCGCGGGACACTGAAGCTTTCTTT	CASSLWGARDTEAFF
TRBV27	TRBD2	-	TRBJ2-1	TGTGCCAGCAGTTTATCGGGACTAGCGAATGACAATGAGCAGTTCTTC	CASSLSGLANDNEQFF
TRBV18	TRBD1	-	TRBJ1-1	TGTGCCAGCTCACAATCCGGACAGGCTCACACTGAAGCTTTCTTT	CASSQSGQAHTEAFF
TRBV5-5	-	-	TRBJ2-7	TGTGCCAGCAGCTTACAGGGAACCTACGAGCAGTACTTC	CASSLQGTYEQYF
TRBV2	-	-	TRBJ1-4	TGTGCCAGCAGTGAATCCTCCAGCTCTAATGAAAAACTGTTTTTT	CASSESSSSNEKLFF
TRBV10-3	-	-	TRBJ2-1	TGTGCCATCAGTGAGTGGTACCTCAGGGTTCGAGAGCAGTTCTTC	CAISEWYLRVREQFF
TRBV7-8	-	-	TRBJ1-2	TGTGCCAGCAGCTTAGCGGGGAGTTTTTCCACCTTC	CASSLAGSFSTF
TRBV19	-	-	TRBJ1-5	TGTGCCAGTAGTATAGCGGAGCTTTATAGCAATCAGCCCCAGCATTTT	CASSIAELYSNQPQHF
TRBV18	-	-	TRBJ1-5	TGTGCCAGCTCACCACGGGGGGGGCAGGGAGGATTACAGCCCCAGCATTTT	CASSPRGGQGGLQPQHF
TRBV30	TRBD1	-	TRBJ2-1	TGTGCCTGGGAGGGGGACAGGGCCTACAATGAGCAGTTCTTC	CAWEGDRAYNEQFF
TRBV5-1	-	-	TRBJ2-5	TGCGCCAGCAGCTCTGCTTTGGAGACCCAGTACTTC	CASSSALETQYF
TRBV6-4	-	-	TRBJ2-7	TGTGCCAGCAGCACCGTGGCGGGCCCCGACCACGAGCAGTACTTC	CASSTVAGPDHEQYF
TRBV14	-	-	TRBJ2-7	TGTGCCAGCAGCCAAGATTTCGGAGTAAACTACGAGCAGTACTTC	CASSQDFGVNYEQYF
TRBV27	-	-	TRBJ2-7	TGTGCCAGCAGTTCGGGCGGGTACGAGCAGTACTTC	CASSSGGYEQYF
TRBV6-5	-	-	TRBJ1-5	TGTGCCAGCAGTTACGCGGGAGGTCAGCCCCAGCATTTT	CASSYAGGQPQHF
TRBV11-3	-	-	TRBJ1-1	TGTGCCAGCAGCCGTCTTGACAGGGAAGCTTTCTTT	CASSRLDREAFF
TRBV6-5	TRBD1	-	TRBJ1-2	TGTGCCAGCAGCCCCCGACTGGACAGGGGGACTGGCTACACCTTC	CASSPRLDRGTGYTF
TRBV18	-	-	TRBJ1-3	TGTGCCAGCTCACCACAGGGCTTCTCTGGAAACACCATATATTTT	CASSPQGFSGNTIYF
TRBV19	-	-	TRBJ2-7	TGTGCCAGTAAGGGCAGGGGAAACGAGCAGTACTTC	CASKGRGNEQYF
TRBV2	TRBD2	-	TRBJ2-6	TGTGCCAGCACGGATCTAGCGGGAGGGGTTGGGGCCAACGTCCTGACTTTC	CASTDLAGGVGANVLTF
TRBV18	-	-	TRBJ2-1	TGTGCCAGCTCACCAGGACCCAACGGTAATGAGCAGTTCTTC	CASSPGPNGNEQFF
TRBV18	TRBD1	-	TRBJ1-4	TGTGCCAGCTCACCACCGGGACAGGGGGCACGAAAACTGTTTTTT	CASSPPGQGARKLFF
TRBV30	TRBD1	-	TRBJ1-1	TGTGCCTGGGACAGGGGCGCTGAAGCTTTCTTT	CAWDRGAEAFF
TRBV29-1	TRBD2	-	TRBJ2-7	TGCAGCGTCCTGGGACTAGCGGAACAGTACTTC	CSVLGLAEQYF
TRBV28	-	-	TRBJ1-4	TGTGCCAGCAGTACGGCGGGGGCTAATGAAAAACTGTTTTTT	CASSTAGANEKLFF
TRBV28	TRBD1	-	TRBJ1-2	TGTGCCAGCAGTTCGACAGGGGATGGCTACACCTTC	CASSSTGDGYTF
TRBV11-2	-	-	TRBJ2-7	TGTGCCAGCAGCTCAACCAACGAGCAGTACTTC	CASSSTNEQYF
TRBV14	-	-	TRBJ2-7	TGTGCCAGCAGCTACTCCTACGAGCAGTACTTC	CASSYSYEQYF
TRBV11-2	-	-	TRBJ2-2	TGTGCCAGCAGCCTACGAGGGTTCACCGGGGAGCTGTTTTTT	CASSLRGFTGELFF
TRBV7-6	-	-	TRBJ2-2	TGTGCCACCGATGGCCGAGCCACCGGGGAGCTGTTTTTT	CATDGRATGELFF
TRBV4-1	-	-	TRBJ1-1	TGCGCCAGCAGCCAAGAGGGTCCTAGGGTGGCCGCTTTCTTT	CASSQEGPRVAAFF
TRBV6-5	-	-	TRBJ1-4	TGTGCCAGCACTAACGGGGGTGCTAATGAAAAACTGTTTTTT	CASTNGGANEKLFF
TRBV6-5	-	once	TRBJ2-3	TGTGCCAGCAGCCCCATCGGAGGAAGCACAGATACGCAGTATTTT	CASSPIGGSTDTQYF
TRBV11-3	TRBD1	-	TRBJ1-2	TGTGCCAGCAGCTCCCCCCAGACAGGGGACAACTATGGCTACACCTTC	CASSSPQTGDNYGYTF
TRBV5-1	TRBD1	-	TRBJ1-1	TGCGCCAGCAGCTTGGTAGGGGGCGCTGGGACTGAAGCTTTCTTT	CASSLVGGAGTEAFF
TRBV28	-	-	TRBJ2-1	TGTGCCAGCAGTTCAATCGGGAGCTCCTACAATGAGCAGTTCTTC	CASSSIGSSYNEQFF
TRBV4-2	-	few	TRBJ1-2	TGTGCCAGCAGCCAAGGGCGACAGACTAACTATGGCTACACCTTC	CASSQGRQTNYGYTF
TRBV27	-	-	TRBJ2-1	TGTGCCAGCAGTTTCGGCTCCTACAATGAGCAGTTCTTC	CASSFGSYNEQFF
TRBV13	TRBD2	-	TRBJ2-1	TGTGCCAGCAGCTTTTGGGCTAGCGGTACTAACAATGAGCAGTTCTTC	CASSFWASGTNNEQFF
TRBV18	-	once	TRBJ1-5	TGTGCCAGCTCGCCGGGGGGGGATCAGCCCCAGCATTTT	CASSPGGDQPQHF
TRBV5-1	TRBD1	-	TRBJ1-4	TGCGTCAGCAGCTTGGACAGGGAATCGGCTGAGGCGAGGTGGAATGAAAAACTGTTTTTT	CVSSLDRESAEARWNEKLFF
TRBV5-4	TRBD2	-	TRBJ2-5	TGTGCCAGCAGCTTGGGGGGCGGGAGACACCAAGAGACCCAGTACTTC	CASSLGGGRHQETQYF
TRBV13	-	-	TRBJ2-7	TGTGCCAGCAGCCCCTTGGTATGGGGGGACAGTAGCGGGGTCCACCGTGGTGGCTCCTACGAGCAGTACTTC	CASSPLVWGDSSGVHRGGSYEQYF
TRBV28	TRBD1	-	TRBJ1-3	TGTGCCAGCAGTCCCACGGGACAGCCGGATTACTCTGGAAACACCATATATTTT	CASSPTGQPDYSGNTIYF
TRBV6-1	-	-	TRBJ2-7	TGTGCCAGCACCGAGGGGGGAGAAGGTCTCTACGAGCAGTACTTC	CASTEGGEGLYEQYF